This T cell receptor (beta chain) was sequenced during a study of T cell responses to AZD1222 COVID-19 vaccine. Study information: Analyses pooled second doses at about 4 or about 12 weeks.

Only in-frame clones appear in the TCRdb table, and some are missing; sequencing was by immunoSEQ multiplex PCR. The data show approximately 90,000 clones, about nine tenths seen once. Trimming removed 2 bases from V and 2 bases from J, with 5 bases in between. Germline CDR1 reads WNHNN; CDR2 reads SYGVQD (reference sequence). CDR3 length: 13 amino acids. The gene calls are TRBV10-1 and TRBJ2-3; no firm D call. Source: peripheral blood, taken on day 0 of AZD1222 vaccination. This clonotype was obtained from an adult in good health. The CDR3 protein is CASSEVHTDTQYF. DNA for the CDR3: TGCGCCAGCAGTGAGGTCCACACAGATACGCAGTATTTT.